The following is a TCR beta chain sequence with its context. Its antigen is unidentified. The data derive from a study of OX40 agonist ivuxolimab in advanced cancers. Study-level information: Patients received ivuxolimab, an agonistic anti-OX40 (CD134) antibody. General observations from the study: Antigens targeted by the expanded peripheral T cells were not determined.

Here immunoSEQ multiplex PCR was the method, and the copy in TCRdb shows in-frame clones only, minus some. The data contain tens of thousands of clones, about 88% of them seen just once; the ten biggest clones take up about 0.35%. Germline V gives CDR1 SGHTA, CDR2 FQGNSA. This CDR3 contains 14 residues. The junction had 7 bases not matched to a gene; V was cut back by 1 base and J by 7 bases. The chain carries TRBV7-2 and TRBJ2-7, with TRBD1 matching 7 bases. Specimen: CD4+ or CD8+ T cells sorted from blood, collected in a trial of the OX40 agonist ivuxolimab. This sequence originates from an adult with an advanced solid tumor such as melanoma, head and neck, liver or kidney cancer. As DNA, the CDR3 is TGTGCCAGCAGCTTAGGGGGGACAGCGAAAGAGCAGTACTTC. Translation: CASSLGGTAKEQYF.